This T cell receptor (beta chain) was sequenced for a study of T cell responses to AZD1222 COVID-19 vaccine. Findings and caveats of the study: Unmutated regions of variants are reportedly targeted by nearly half of spike-specific TCRs. CD4 TCRs associated with vaccination spanned spike, dominating at 160-218 and 743-854. Recipients of two AZD1222 doses showed rising Spike-specific TCR breadth and depth. The peak T cell response came first, and repertoires were sampled only after it.

As to this clone: Antigen specificity is unknown.

Measured with immunoSEQ multiplex PCR; TCRdb has only the in-frame clones, and not every one. This sample yields fewer than 200,000 clones, of which roughly 94% are seen a single time; around 4.4% belongs to the top ten. The sequencing here drew on peripheral blood, taken on day 0 of MenACWY control vaccination. The sequence was obtained from an adult in good health.

The CDR3 sequence is CASSQRAGAADTQYF. In nucleotides, the CDR3 is TGTGCCAGCAGCCAAAGGGCGGGAGCTGCAGATACGCAGTATTTT. V is TRBV7-9 and J is TRBJ2-3, with TRBD2 identical over 7 bases. V was pared by 5 bases and J by 4 bases, with 9 bases of the junction left unmatched. This CDR3 is 15 amino acids long. Germline-derived CDR1 and CDR2 are SEHNR and FQNEAQ (reference sequence).